This paragraph covers one T cell receptor beta chain sequence. These data come from a study of blood T cell repertoires in COVID-19. As for the study in general: Sample material is recorded as cDNA or gDNA derived from T cells, B-cell-depleted T cells, or PBMCs.

Trimming removed 5 bases at V and 4 bases at J, with 14 bases between. The germline gives CDR1 SNHLY, CDR2 FYNNEI. The CDR3 is 14 residues long. Assay: immunoSEQ multiplex PCR; the TCRdb copy retains only in-frame clones and omits some. The table records approximately 270,000 clones, roughly 85% of them present only once. This TCR was sampled from a woman aged 65 to 85 with acute or convalescent COVID-19. The V and J genes are TRBV2 and TRBJ1-1; possible D gene TRBD1, 5 bases. The sample was peripheral blood. CDR3 nucleotide sequence: TGTGCCAGCAGTTTAGGGGTCCTCGTCACTGAAGCTTTCTTT. It is translated as CASSLGVLVTEAFF. The full variable domain, completed using reference TRBV2 and TRBJ1-1, is EPEVTQTPSHQVTQMGQEVILRCVPISNHLYFYWYRQILGQKVEFLVSFYNNEISEKSEIFDDQFSVERPDGSNFTLKIRSTKLEDSAMYFCASSLGVLVTEAFFGQGTRLTVV.